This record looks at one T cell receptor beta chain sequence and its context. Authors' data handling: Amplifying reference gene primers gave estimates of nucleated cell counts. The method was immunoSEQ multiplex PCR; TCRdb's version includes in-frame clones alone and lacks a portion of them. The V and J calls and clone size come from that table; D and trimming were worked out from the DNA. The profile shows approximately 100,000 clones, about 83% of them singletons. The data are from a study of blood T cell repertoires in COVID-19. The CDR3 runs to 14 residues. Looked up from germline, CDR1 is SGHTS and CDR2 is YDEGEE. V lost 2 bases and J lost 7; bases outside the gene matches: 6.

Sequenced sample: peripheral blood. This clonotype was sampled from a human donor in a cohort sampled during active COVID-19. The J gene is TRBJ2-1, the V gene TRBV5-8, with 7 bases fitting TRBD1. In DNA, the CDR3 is TGTGCCAGCAGCTTCCTGACAGGGTGGAATGAGCAGTTCTTC. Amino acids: CASSFLTGWNEQFF.